The following is a T cell receptor (beta chain) sequence with its context. Antigen unknown. All the donors were Caucasian adults who lived in Nashville, Tennessee. The data were obtained in a study of shared clonotypes between healthy human individuals. The CDR3 contains 13 residues. Germline V gene lookup returns CDR1 MNHNY and CDR2 SVGAGI (reference sequence). Trimming left V 7 bases short and J 10 bases short, with 17 bases between. Notes on the study in general: Naive subsets usually exceeded memory subsets in estimated richness.

How the authors handled the data: Owing to the provision of junction-only sequences devoid of quality scores by immunoSEQ, filtering differed. Assay: immunoSEQ multiplex PCR; the TCRdb copy retains only in-frame clones and omits some. Clone size and the V and J calls come from that table; the DNA yielded D and trimming. The sample consists of 2 million to 3 million clones, roughly 93% of them appearing once. The sample was naive CD4+ T cells from PBMCs. Subset noted: CD45RA+ positively selected. This chain joins TRBV6-6 and TRBJ1-5; D uncertain. The receptor comes from a man between 18 and 35 years old in good health. Some clones in this sample may be carry-over from other donors' samples. The CDR3 is CASTRTGNPPQHF. In DNA form, the CDR3 reads TGTGCCAGCACAAGGACGGGAAATCCCCCCCAGCATTTT.